This T cell receptor beta chain was profiled in a study of blood T cell repertoires in COVID-19. At the level of the study: The samples span acute and convalescent COVID-19 from the United States, Italy and Spain. PBMCs, B-cell-depleted T cells, or T cells were the source of the cDNA or gDNA that made up the material.

V trimming: 3 bases; J trimming: 3 bases; junction bases outside the gene matches: 5. This CDR3 is 15 amino acids long. CDR1 and CDR2 from the germline V gene are MDHEN and SYDVKM. Authors' data handling: It was from reference gene primer amplification that nucleated cell counts were estimated. TCRdb's copy holds only in-frame clones and misses some; the assay was immunoSEQ multiplex PCR. Clone size and V and J calls were adopted from that table, with D and trimming inferred from the DNA. Among some 120,000 clones listed, over 80% were seen once. Sample: peripheral blood. This sequence originates from a man in his sixties or seventies with acute or convalescent COVID-19. J is TRBJ1-5 and V is TRBV28, with TRBD1 matching 7 bases. The CDR3 DNA is TGTGCCAGCAGTTTGCCGACAGGGAACAATCAGCCCCAGCATTTT. Protein: CASSLPTGNNQPQHF.